A selection of T cell receptor beta chains follows, all from one sample in a study of blood T cell repertoires in COVID-19. Generated by immunoSEQ multiplex PCR, the TCRdb table keeps only in-frame clones and is missing some. The table lists approximately 70,000 clones, 90% of them singletons. Sequenced input: peripheral blood. These TCRs come from a woman over 75 with active COVID-19. Both conserved end residues are part of each CDR3. Only some rows state a clone size, as once, few, many or a class for expanded clones.

TRBV11-2 | once | CAIPKDGSTDTQYF
TRBV5-6 | - | CASSLGRWYGYTF
TRBV6-5 | - | CASSWRRDETQYF
TRBV30 | once | CAWDPGQGGYEQYF
TRBV29-1 | - | CSGGQTYGYTF
TRBV28 | - | CASSSPGVKGEYEQYF
TRBV6-1 | - | CASSEAVYTGELFF
TRBV7-8 | - | CASSLRDRDPYNEQFF
TRBV18 | - | CASSTYGLAGGYEQYF
TRBV24-1 | - | CATSDLKWAGNNEQFF
TRBV19 | - | CASSTRTGNQPQHF
TRBV28 | - | CASSRRLAGGRKFF
TRBV9 | - | CASSVLIGAGELFF
TRBV7-2 | - | CASSYSGTGFFSPLHF
TRBV10-3 | - | CAISEGGAPLEAFF
TRBV28 | - | CASSWGDRASSPLHF
TRBV7-9 | - | CASTYRGGFGYTF